Sequencing of this T cell receptor (beta chain) was carried out in a study of T cells in Graves' hyperthyroidism and ophthalmopathy. Notes on the study in general: Ophthalmopathy got predicted by the model a median 6.5 months before its onset.

Amplification of TCR beta CDR3 regions used RNA as the template. The HTBI primer set served for first-round RT-PCR of the TCR CDR3. TCRdb recomputed calls from the multiplex PCR reads with MiXCR, one row per CDR3 protein. The data show roughly 300,000 distinct CDR3 sequences, approximately 26% seen once. This clonotype was observed many times. Its antigen is undetermined. This CDR3 region has 12 residues. The ends were cut back, 7 bases at V and 7 bases at J, with 10 bases in the middle. The germline CDR1 and CDR2 sequences are LNHDA and SQIVND (reference sequence). The sequenced material came from blood. The chain employs TRBV19 and TRBJ2-2; D is unresolved. The sequence was collected from a man between 35 and 55 years old with Graves' hyperthyroidism that later progressed to Graves' ophthalmopathy. CDR3 DNA: TGTGCCAGTACAGGAGACGGCGGGGAGCTGTTTTTT. It yields the protein CASTGDGGELFF.